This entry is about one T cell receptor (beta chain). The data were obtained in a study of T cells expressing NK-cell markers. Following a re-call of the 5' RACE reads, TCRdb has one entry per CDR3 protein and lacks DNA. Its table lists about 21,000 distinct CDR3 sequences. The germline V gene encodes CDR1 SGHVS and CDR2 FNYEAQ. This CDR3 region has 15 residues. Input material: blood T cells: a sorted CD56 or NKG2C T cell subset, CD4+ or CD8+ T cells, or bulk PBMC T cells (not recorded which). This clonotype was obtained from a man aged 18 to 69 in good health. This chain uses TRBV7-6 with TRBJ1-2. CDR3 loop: CASSLAAGGGNGYTF.